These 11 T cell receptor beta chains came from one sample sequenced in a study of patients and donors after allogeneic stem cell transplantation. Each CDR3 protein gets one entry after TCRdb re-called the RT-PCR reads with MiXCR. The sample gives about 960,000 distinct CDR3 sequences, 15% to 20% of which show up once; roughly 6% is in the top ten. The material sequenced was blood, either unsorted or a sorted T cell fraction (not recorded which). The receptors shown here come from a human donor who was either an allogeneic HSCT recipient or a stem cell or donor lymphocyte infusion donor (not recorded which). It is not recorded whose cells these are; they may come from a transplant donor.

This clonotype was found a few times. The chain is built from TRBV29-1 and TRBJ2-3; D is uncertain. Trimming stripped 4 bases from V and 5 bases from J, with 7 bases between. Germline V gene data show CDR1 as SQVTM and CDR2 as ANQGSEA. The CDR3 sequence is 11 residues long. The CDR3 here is CSVALQDTQYF. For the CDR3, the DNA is TGCAGCGTTGCCCTTCAAGATACGCAGTATTTT.

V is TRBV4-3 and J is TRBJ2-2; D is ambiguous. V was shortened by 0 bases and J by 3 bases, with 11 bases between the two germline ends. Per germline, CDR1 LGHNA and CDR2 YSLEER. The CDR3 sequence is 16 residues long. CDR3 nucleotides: TGCGCCAGCAGCCAAGATCATGGACGGTACACCGGGGAGCTGTTTTTT. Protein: CASSQDHGRYTGELFF.

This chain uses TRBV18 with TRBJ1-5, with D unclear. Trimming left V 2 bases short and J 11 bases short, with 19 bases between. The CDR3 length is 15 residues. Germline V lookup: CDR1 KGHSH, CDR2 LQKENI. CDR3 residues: CASSPKEGPSLAQHF. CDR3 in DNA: TGTGCCAGCTCACCAAAGGAGGGTCCGAGTTTGGCCCAGCATTTT.

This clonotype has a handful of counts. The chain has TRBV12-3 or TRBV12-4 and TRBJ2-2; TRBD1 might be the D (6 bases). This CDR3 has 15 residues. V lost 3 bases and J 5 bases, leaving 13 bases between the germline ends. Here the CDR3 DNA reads TGTGCCAGCAGTTTTAAGCCGGGGACAACCGGGGAGCTGTTTTTT. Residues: CASSFKPGTTGELFF.

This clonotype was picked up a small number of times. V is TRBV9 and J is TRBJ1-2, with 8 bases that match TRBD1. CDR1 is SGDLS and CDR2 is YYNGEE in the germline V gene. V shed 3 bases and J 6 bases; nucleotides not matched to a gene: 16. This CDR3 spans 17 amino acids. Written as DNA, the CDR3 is TGTGCCAGCAGCGCCCGGACGTCAGGGGGCGATTATCATGGCTACACCTTC. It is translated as CASSARTSGGDYHGYTF.

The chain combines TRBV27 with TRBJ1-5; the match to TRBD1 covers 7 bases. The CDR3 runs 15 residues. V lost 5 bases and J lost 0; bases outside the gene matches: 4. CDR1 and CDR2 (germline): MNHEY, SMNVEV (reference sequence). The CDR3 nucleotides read TGTGCCAGCAGTGAGACAGGGATTAGCAATCAGCCCCAGCATTTT. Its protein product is CASSETGISNQPQHF.

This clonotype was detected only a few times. In nucleotides, the CDR3 is TGTGCCAGCAGCTTTAGACAGCGAAGCTCCTACGAGCAGTACTTC. Protein sequence: CASSFRQRSSYEQYF. V and J are TRBV5-6 and TRBJ2-7; tentatively, D is TRBD1 (5 bases). In germline, CDR1 is SGHDT, CDR2 YYEEEE. The CDR3 spans 15 residues. Trimming took off 2 bases at V and 0 bases at J, with 12 bases between the two ends.

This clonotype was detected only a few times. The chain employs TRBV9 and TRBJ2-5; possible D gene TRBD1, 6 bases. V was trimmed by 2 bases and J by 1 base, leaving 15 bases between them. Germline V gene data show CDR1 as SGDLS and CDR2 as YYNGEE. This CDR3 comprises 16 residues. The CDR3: CASSVSWVGGQETQYF. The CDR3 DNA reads TGTGCCAGCAGCGTCTCGTGGGTAGGGGGCCAAGAGACCCAGTACTTC.

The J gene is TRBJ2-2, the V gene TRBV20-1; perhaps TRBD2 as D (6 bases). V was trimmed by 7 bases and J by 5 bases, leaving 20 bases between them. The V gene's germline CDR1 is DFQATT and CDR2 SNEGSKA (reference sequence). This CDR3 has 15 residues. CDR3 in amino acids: CSVGLAHLGTGELFF. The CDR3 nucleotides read TGCAGTGTGGGGCTAGCGCACCTCGGGACCGGGGAGCTGTTTTTT.

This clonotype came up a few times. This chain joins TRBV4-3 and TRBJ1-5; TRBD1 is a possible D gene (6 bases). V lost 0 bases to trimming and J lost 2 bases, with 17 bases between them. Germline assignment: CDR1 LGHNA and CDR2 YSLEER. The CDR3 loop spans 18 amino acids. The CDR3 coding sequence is TGCGCCAGCAGCCAAGATCCGAGGGGGGCGAGGGGCAATCAGCCCCAGCATTTT. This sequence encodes CASSQDPRGARGNQPQHF.

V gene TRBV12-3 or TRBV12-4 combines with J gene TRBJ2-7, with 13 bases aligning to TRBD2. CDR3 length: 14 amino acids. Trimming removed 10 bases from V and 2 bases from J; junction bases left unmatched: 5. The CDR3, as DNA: TGTGCCACCGGACTAGCGGGGGCAACCTACGAGCAGTACTTC. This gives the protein CATGLAGATYEQYF.